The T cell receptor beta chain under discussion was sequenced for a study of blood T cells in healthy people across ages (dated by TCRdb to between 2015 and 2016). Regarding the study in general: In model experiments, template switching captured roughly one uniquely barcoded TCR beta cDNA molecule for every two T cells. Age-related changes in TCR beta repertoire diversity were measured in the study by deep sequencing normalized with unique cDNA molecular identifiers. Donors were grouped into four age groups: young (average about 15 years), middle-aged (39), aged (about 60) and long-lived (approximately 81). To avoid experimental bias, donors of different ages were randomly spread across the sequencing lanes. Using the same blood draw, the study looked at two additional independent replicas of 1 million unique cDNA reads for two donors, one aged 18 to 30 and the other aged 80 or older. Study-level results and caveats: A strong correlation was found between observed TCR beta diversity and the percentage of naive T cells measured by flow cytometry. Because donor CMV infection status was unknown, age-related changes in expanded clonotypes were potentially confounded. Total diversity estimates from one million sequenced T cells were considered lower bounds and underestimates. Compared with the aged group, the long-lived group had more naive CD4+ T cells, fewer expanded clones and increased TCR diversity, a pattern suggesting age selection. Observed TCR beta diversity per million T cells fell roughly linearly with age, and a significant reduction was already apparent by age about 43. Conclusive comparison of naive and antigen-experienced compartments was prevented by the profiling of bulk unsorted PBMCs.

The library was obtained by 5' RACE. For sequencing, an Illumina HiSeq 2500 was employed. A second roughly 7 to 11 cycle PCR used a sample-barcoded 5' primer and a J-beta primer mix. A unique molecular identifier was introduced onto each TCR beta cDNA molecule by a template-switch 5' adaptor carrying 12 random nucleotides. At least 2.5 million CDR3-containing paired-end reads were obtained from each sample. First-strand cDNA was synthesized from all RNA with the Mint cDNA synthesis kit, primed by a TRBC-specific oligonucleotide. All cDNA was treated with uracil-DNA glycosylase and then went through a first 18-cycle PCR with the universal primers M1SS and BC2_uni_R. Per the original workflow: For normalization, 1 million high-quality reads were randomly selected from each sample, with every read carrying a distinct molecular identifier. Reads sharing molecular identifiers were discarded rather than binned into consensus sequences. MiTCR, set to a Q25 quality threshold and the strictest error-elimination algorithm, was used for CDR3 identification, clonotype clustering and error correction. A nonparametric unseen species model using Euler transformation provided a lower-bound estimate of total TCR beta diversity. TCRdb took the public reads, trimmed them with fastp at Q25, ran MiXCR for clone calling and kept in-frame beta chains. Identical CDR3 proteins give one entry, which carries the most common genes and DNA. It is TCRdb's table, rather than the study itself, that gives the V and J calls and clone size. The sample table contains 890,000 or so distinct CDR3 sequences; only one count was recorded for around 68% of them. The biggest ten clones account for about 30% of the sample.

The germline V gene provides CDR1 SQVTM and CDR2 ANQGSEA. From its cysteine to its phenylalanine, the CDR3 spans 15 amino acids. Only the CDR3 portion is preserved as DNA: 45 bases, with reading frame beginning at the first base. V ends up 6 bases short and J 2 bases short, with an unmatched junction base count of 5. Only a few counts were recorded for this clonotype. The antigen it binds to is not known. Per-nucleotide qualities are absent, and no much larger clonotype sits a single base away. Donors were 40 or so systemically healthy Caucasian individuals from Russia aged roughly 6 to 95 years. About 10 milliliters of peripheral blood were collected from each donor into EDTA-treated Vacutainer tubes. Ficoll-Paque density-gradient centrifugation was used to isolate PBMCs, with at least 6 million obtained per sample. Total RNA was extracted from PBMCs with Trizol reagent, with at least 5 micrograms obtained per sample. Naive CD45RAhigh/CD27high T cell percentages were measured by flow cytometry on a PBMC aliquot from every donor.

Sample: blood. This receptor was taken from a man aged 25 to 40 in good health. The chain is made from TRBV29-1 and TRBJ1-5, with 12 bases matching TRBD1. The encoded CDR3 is CSVGQGAAGNQPQHF. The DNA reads TGCAGCGTGGGACAGGGGGCAGCTGGCAATCAGCCCCAGCATTTT.